This TCR beta chain was identified during a study of neurological immune-mediated disorders. Each CDR3 protein gets one entry after TCRdb re-called the 5' RACE reads with MiXCR. Of about 84,000 distinct CDR3 sequences in the sample, around a tenth were seen once. In its sample, this clonotype was seen many times. Its antigen is as yet unknown. The CDR3 spans 14 residues. V lost 4 bases and J 7 bases, leaving 14 bases between the germline ends. Germline CDR1 SGDLS, CDR2 YYNGEE. Study findings and constraints: CDR3 amino acid sequences of expanded clones were not shared across subjects, a result suggesting private repertoires in all groups.

The specimen sequenced was PBMCs. The clonotype was recovered from a man in his forties in good health. This chain uses TRBV9 with TRBJ2-2; either TRBD1 or TRBD2 may supply D (5 bases each). The CDR3 DNA reads as TGTGCCAGCAGCCTTCGGACTGGGGGCGGGGAGCTGTTTTTT. Residues: CASSLRTGGGELFF.